This is a list of T cell receptor beta chains from one sample in a study of shared clonotypes between healthy human individuals. Here immunoSEQ multiplex PCR was the method, and the copy in TCRdb shows in-frame clones only, minus some. The sample holds roughly 480,000 clones; about 80% are singletons and the top ten take approximately 12%. Sequencing was carried out using PBMCs. Receptors originate from a woman aged 40-49 years in good health. Some clones in this sample may be carry-over from other donors' samples. Each CDR3 is given with its conserved first and last residue. D genes are given only for firm matches. Some rows have no size entry. The others give once, few or many, or a class for an expanded clone.

-,TRBV28,TRBJ2-1,-,11,TGTGCCAGCGGCCCCATGGGTGAGCAGTTCTTC,CASGPMGEQFF
-,TRBV7-9,TRBJ2-5,-,12,TGTGCCAGCAGCTTAGGCTTCGAGACCCAGTACTTC,CASSLGFETQYF
-,TRBV5-4,TRBJ2-5,TRBD1,16,TGTGCCAGCAGCACCCCACTTAGACAGGGAAGGGAGACCCAGTACTTC,CASSTPLRQGRETQYF
once,TRBV5-1,TRBJ2-3,TRBD1,16,TGCGCCAGCAGCTTGAGGGGGACAGTGAGCACAGATACGCAGTATTTT,CASSLRGTVSTDTQYF
-,TRBV28,TRBJ2-1,TRBD1,17,TGTGCCAGCAGTCCGAACCGCAGGGGGATTTCCTACAATGAGCAGTTCTTC,CASSPNRRGISYNEQFF
few,TRBV5-4,TRBJ2-4,TRBD1,16,TGTGCCAGCAGCACCGGGACAGATAAAGCCAAAAACATTCAGTACTTC,CASSTGTDKAKNIQYF
-,TRBV2,TRBJ2-1,-,14,TGTGCCAGCAATCTGGACTACAATTACAATGAGCAGTTCTTC,CASNLDYNYNEQFF
-,TRBV5-1,TRBJ2-3,-,16,TGCGCCAGCAGCTTGGTGTCCCGGGGACGCACAGATACGCAGTATTTT,CASSLVSRGRTDTQYF
-,TRBV5-1,TRBJ2-7,-,14,TGCGCCAGCAGCTTGGGGCCCACCGTGGGGGAGCAGTACTTC,CASSLGPTVGEQYF
-,TRBV7-9,TRBJ1-2,-,14,TGTGCCAGCAGGCCCGGGGTTACGGCTAGGGGCTACACCTTC,CASRPGVTARGYTF
-,TRBV7-2,TRBJ2-6,-,16,TGTGCCAGCAGCTTGAGGGGGGGAGCTGGGGCCAACGTCCTGACTTTC,CASSLRGGAGANVLTF
-,TRBV19,TRBJ1-2,-,13,TGTGCCAGTAGGAGGGAGAGGAAGGATGGCTACACCTTC,CASRRERKDGYTF
-,TRBV11-2,TRBJ1-2,-,16,TGTGCCAGCAGCTTGCGGTTGGGGGGAGCTAACTATGGCTACACCTTC,CASSLRLGGANYGYTF
-,TRBV18,TRBJ2-7,TRBD1,14,TGTGCCAGCTCACCCCGGGACAGGGTTTACGAGCAGTACTTC,CASSPRDRVYEQYF
-,TRBV2,TRBJ1-5,-,13,TGTGCCAGCAGCCTCAATAGCAATCAGCCCCAGCATTTT,CASSLNSNQPQHF
few,TRBV7-7,TRBJ1-5,-,18,TGTGCCAGCAGCTCTTACCGACGGGCTCAGGGGAGAAATCAGCCCCAGCATTTT,CASSSYRRAQGRNQPQHF